The TCR beta chain described here comes from a study of blood T cell repertoires in COVID-19. Study overall: Samples representing acute and convalescent COVID-19 were sourced from the United States, Italy and Spain. T cells, B-cell-depleted T cells, or PBMCs supplied cDNA or gDNA.

Per germline, CDR1 SGDLS and CDR2 YYNGEE. CDR3 length: 15 amino acids. V shed 4 bases and J shed 0 bases, with 8 bases lying between them. In the original workflow: Amplification from reference gene primers served as the basis for estimated nucleated cell counts. Measured with immunoSEQ multiplex PCR; TCRdb has only the in-frame clones, and not every one. D and trimming were read from the DNA, whereas the V and J calls and clone size are those reported in that table. The data hold about 90,000 clones, with 72% observed a single time. This clonotype was sampled from an elderly woman with acute or convalescent COVID-19. The sequencing input was peripheral blood. The V gene is TRBV9, the J gene TRBJ1-6; no definite D call. The CDR3 nucleotides are TGTGCCAGCAGCCTTGATAGCTCCTATAATTCACCCCTCCACTTT. The encoded protein is CASSLDSSYNSPLHF.